This T cell receptor beta chain was profiled in a study of control samples from healthy donors and cancer patients. The table came from immunoSEQ multiplex PCR; TCRdb's copy has only in-frame clones and leaves some out. This table has about 410,000 clones, 75% to 95% appearing once. The origin of this receptor is a man between 35 and 55 years old with head and neck cancer. Sequencing was performed on PBMCs.

CDR3 coding DNA: TGTGCCAGCAGCTTCTACGAGAACACTGAAGCTTTCTTT. Translating gives CASSFYENTEAFF. J is TRBJ1-1 and V is TRBV5-5; D ambiguous. The germline gives CDR1 SGHKS, CDR2 YYEKEE (reference sequence). This CDR3 has 13 residues. The V gene lost 2 bases and the J gene lost 1 base, with 6 bases spanning the gap.